Below are 19 T cell receptor beta chains sequenced from a single sample in a study of cytomegalovirus exposure and HLA in healthy donors. The PCR contained 60 Vbeta and 13 Jbeta primers. Assay: immunoSEQ multiplex PCR; the TCRdb copy retains only in-frame clones and omits some. The profile shows a few hundred thousand clones, roughly 85% of them singletons. The specimen sequenced was PBMCs. These receptors all stem from a man aged 18 to 29 in good health and CMV-seronegative.

The table lists this clone with a few counts. The chain joins TRBV9 to TRBJ2-3; 12 bases map to TRBD2. Germline V gene sequence: CDR1 SGDLS, CDR2 YYNGEE. The V and J ends lost 0 bases and 4 bases, in that order; junction bases with no gene match: 9. This CDR3 region has 18 residues. The DNA for the CDR3 is TGTGCCAGCAGCGTAGGTATAACTAGCGGGAGGCCCCCAGATACGCAGTATTTT. This encodes CASSVGITSGRPPDTQYF. The whole variable domain, remainder taken from reference TRBV9 and TRBJ2-3, is DSGVTQTPKHLITATGQRVTLRCSPRSGDLSVYWYQQSLDQGLQFLIQYYNGEERAKGNILERFSAQQFPDLHSELNLSSLELGDSALYFCASSVGITSGRPPDTQYFGPGTRLTVL.

This clone appeared a few times. The chain links TRBV12-2 to TRBJ1-1. TRBV12-2 is tagged as a pseudogene. The CDR3 spans 12 residues. The CDR3 loop is CASRLGGSEAFF. The CDR3 DNA follows: TGTGCAAGTCGCTTAGGAGGATCTGAAGCTTTCTTT.

The V gene is TRBV19, the J gene TRBJ2-1, with TRBD2 matching 10 bases. CDR1 is LNHDA and CDR2 is SQIVND in the germline V gene (reference sequence). V was clipped by 7 bases and J by 4 bases; unmatched bases: 10. The CDR3 sequence is 16 residues long. The CDR3, as DNA: TGTGCCAGTAACCCTTTAGCGGGAGGCGAATACAATGAGCAGTTCTTC. Translation gives CASNPLAGGEYNEQFF.

The V and J genes are TRBV6-1 and TRBJ1-3; D not certain. The CDR3 has 12 residues. V lost 2 bases to trimming and J lost 5 bases, with 4 bases between them. CDR1 is MNHNS, CDR2 SASEGT, per germline. The CDR3 DNA follows: TGTGCCAGCAGTGAAACAAGAAACACCATATATTTT. Translating gives CASSETRNTIYF.

The CDR3, as DNA: TGTGCCAGCACCCCGGGACAGGACGGCTATGGCTACACCTTC. Translated, it gives CASTPGQDGYGYTF. The chain combines TRBV2 with TRBJ1-2; 8 bases match TRBD1. J was trimmed by 4 bases and V by 7 bases; bases with no gene match: 8. The CDR3 loop spans 14 amino acids. Germline V gives CDR1 SNHLY, CDR2 FYNNEI.

J is TRBJ2-2 and V is TRBV7-9; possible D gene TRBD1, 6 bases. The CDR3 extends over 16 amino acids. Per the germline V gene, CDR1 is SEHNR and CDR2 is FQNEAQ (reference sequence). Between the trimmed V and J ends, which lost 7 bases and 0 bases, there was a span of 15 bases. Here the CDR3 reads CASTPQGTSNTGELFF. As DNA, the CDR3 is TGTGCCAGCACCCCACAAGGGACATCGAACACCGGGGAGCTGTTTTTT.

The chain combines TRBV28 with TRBJ2-4, with no clear D. The CDR3 extends over 15 amino acids. Trimming pared 6 bases from V and 0 bases from J, leaving 12 bases between. Germline CDR1 MDHEN, CDR2 SYDVKM. The CDR3 DNA reads as TGTGCCAGCAGCTCCGGGTCTATAGCCAAAAACATTCAGTACTTC. Its protein product is CASSSGSIAKNIQYF.

This clone has only a few counts. V usage is TRBV5-4 and J usage is TRBJ2-5; 9 nucleotides align to TRBD2. The CDR3 loop spans 17 amino acids. Losses at the gene ends were 2 bases for V and 4 bases for J; bases not matched to a gene: 12. Germline CDR1 SGHNT, CDR2 YYREEE (reference sequence). CDR3: CASSLLGTSSIRETQYF. The CDR3, as DNA: TGTGCCAGCAGCTTATTAGGGACTAGCTCGATCAGAGAGACCCAGTACTTC. Combining the CDR3 with reference TRBV5-4 and TRBJ2-5 gives the whole variable domain ETGVTQSPTHLIKTRGQQVTLRCSSQSGHNTVSWYQQALGQGPQFIFQYYREEENGRGNFPPRFSGLQFPNYSSELNVNALELDDSALYLCASSLLGTSSIRETQYFGPGTRLLVL.

V usage is TRBV28 and J usage is TRBJ2-1, with 8 bases fitting TRBD2. Germline CDR1 MDHEN, CDR2 SYDVKM. The CDR3 contains 15 residues. J lost 3 bases, V lost 5 bases, and 6 bases had no gene match. CDR3 protein: CASSQGTRNYNEQFF. The CDR3 DNA sequence: TGTGCCAGCAGTCAAGGGACTAGAAACTACAATGAGCAGTTCTTC.

The chain has TRBV5-1 and TRBJ2-2; 15 bases match TRBD2. The germline V gene encodes CDR1 SGHRS and CDR2 YFSETQ. The V and J ends lost 4 bases and 7 bases, in that order; junction bases with no gene match: 8. This CDR3 contains 17 residues. The CDR3 spells CASSSGLAGGPDGELFF. The DNA of the CDR3 is TGCGCCAGCAGCAGTGGACTAGCGGGGGGGCCGGACGGGGAGCTGTTTTTT.

V gene TRBV2 combines with J gene TRBJ2-3; D might be TRBD1 (6 bases). The CDR3 runs 15 residues. Trimming removed 8 bases from V and 6 bases from J, with 21 bases in between. Germline CDR1 is SNHLY and CDR2 is FYNNEI. CDR3 nucleotide sequence: TGTGCCAGCGTCAGGGGCAGTGTTTCGGTGGATACGCAGTATTTT. Protein: CASVRGSVSVDTQYF. Combining the CDR3 with reference TRBV2 and TRBJ2-3 gives the whole variable domain EPEVTQTPSHQVTQMGQEVILRCVPISNHLYFYWYRQILGQKVEFLVSFYNNEISEKSEIFDDQFSVERPDGSNFTLKIRSTKLEDSAMYFCASVRGSVSVDTQYFGPGTRLTVL.

The gene calls are TRBV30 and TRBJ2-5; TRBD1 is a possible D gene (6 bases). TRBJ2-7 matches the DNA end more closely, so the J call is doubtful. From germline, CDR1 is GTSNPN and CDR2 SVGIG (reference sequence). CDR3 length equals 12 residues. The CDR3 nucleotides are TGTGCCTGTAGGGACAACTCCTACGAGCAGTACTTC. It translates to CACRDNSYEQYF.

The chain has TRBV18 and TRBJ1-5; D is perhaps TRBD1 (5 bases). This CDR3 is 14 amino acids long. The V gene lost 2 bases and the J gene lost 7 bases, with 12 bases spanning the gap. Germline V gene sequence: CDR1 KGHSH, CDR2 LQKENI. The CDR3 bases are TGTGCCAGCTCACCAGTCAGGGAACGCCAGCCCCAGCATTTT. It specifies CASSPVRERQPQHF.

The chain recombines TRBV19 with TRBJ2-7, with TRBD2 matching over 10 bases. Germline CDR1 and CDR2: LNHDA and SQIVND (reference sequence). The CDR3 has 20 amino acids. With V trimmed by 7 bases and J by 3 bases, 24 bases remained unmatched. CDR3 DNA sequence: TGTGCCAGTACCCAGACTGTGGCTAGCGGGAGTGTTTGGGAGAACTACGAGCAGTACTTC. Amino acid sequence: CASTQTVASGSVWENYEQYF.

V usage is TRBV6-6 and J usage is TRBJ2-5; D is possibly TRBD1 (6 bases). The CDR3 is 16 amino acids. The ends were cut back, 2 bases at V and 5 bases at J, with 18 bases in the middle. Germline assignment: CDR1 MNHNY and CDR2 SVGAGI (reference sequence). CDR3 in amino acids: CASSYTGTGIWETQYF. CDR3 nucleotides: TGTGCCAGCAGTTACACGGGTACAGGGATTTGGGAGACCCAGTACTTC.

The chain recombines TRBV28 with TRBJ1-5, with D hard to call. With 6 bases removed from V and 3 bases from J, the gap between germline ends came to 12 bases. Germline assignment: CDR1 MDHEN and CDR2 SYDVKM. This CDR3 comprises 14 residues. CDR3 protein: CASRNYDSNQPQHF. CDR3 coding DNA: TGTGCCAGCAGGAACTATGATTCCAATCAGCCCCAGCATTTT. Based on the CDR3 plus reference TRBV28 and TRBJ1-5, the full variable domain is DVKVTQSSRYLVKRTGEKVFLECVQDMDHENMFWYRQDPGLGLRLIYFSYDVKMKEKGDIPEGYSVSREKKERFSLILESASTNQTSMYLCASRNYDSNQPQHFGDGTRLSIL.

Written as DNA, the CDR3 is TGTGCCAGCAGCTCCTTCCTTGACGGGAACTATGGCTACACCTTC. This encodes CASSSFLDGNYGYTF. The chain employs TRBV27 and TRBJ1-2; no firm D call. The CDR3 contains 15 residues. Trimming left V 6 bases short and J 2 bases short, with 16 bases between. In germline, CDR1 is MNHEY, CDR2 SMNVEV (reference sequence).

The chain joins TRBV2 to TRBJ2-2, with TRBD1 matching 8 bases. V lost 7 bases, J lost 3 bases, and 4 bases stayed unmatched. Germline V gene lookup returns CDR1 SNHLY and CDR2 FYNNEI. This CDR3 has 14 amino acids. CDR3 in amino acids: CASKGQGDTGELFF. The CDR3 DNA reads TGTGCCAGCAAAGGACAGGGAGACACCGGGGAGCTGTTTTTT.

This clone has only a few counts. The V gene is TRBV23-1, the J gene TRBJ2-4, with D possibly matching TRBD1 (6 bases). TRBV23-1 is an ORF for which the function is uncertain. The CDR3 covers 16 residues. Trimming left V 7 bases short and J 0 bases short, with 16 bases between. DNA for the CDR3: TGCGCCAGCAAATTGGGGGCAGATCTAGCCAAAAACATTCAGTACTTC. The encoded protein is CASKLGADLAKNIQYF.